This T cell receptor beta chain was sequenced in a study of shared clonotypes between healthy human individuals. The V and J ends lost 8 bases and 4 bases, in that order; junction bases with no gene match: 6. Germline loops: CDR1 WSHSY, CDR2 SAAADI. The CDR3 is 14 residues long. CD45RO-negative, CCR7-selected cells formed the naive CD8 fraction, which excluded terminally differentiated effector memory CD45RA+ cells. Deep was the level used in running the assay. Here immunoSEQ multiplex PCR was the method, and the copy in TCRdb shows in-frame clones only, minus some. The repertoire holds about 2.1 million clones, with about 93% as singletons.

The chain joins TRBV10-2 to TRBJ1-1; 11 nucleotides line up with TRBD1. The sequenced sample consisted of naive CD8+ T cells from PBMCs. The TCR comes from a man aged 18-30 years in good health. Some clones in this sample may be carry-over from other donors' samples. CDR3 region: CASAGTGGPTEAFF. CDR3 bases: TGCGCCAGCGCCGGGACAGGGGGGCCCACTGAAGCTTTCTTT.